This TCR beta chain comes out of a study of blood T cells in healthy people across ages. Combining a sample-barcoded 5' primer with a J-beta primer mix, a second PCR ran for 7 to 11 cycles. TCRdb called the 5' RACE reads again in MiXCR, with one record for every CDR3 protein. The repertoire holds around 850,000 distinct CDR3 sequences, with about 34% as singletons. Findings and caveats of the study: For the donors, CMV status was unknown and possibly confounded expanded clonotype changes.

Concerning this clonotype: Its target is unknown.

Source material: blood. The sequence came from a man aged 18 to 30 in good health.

This chain's CDR3 is CSVGDGGPNYEQYF. DNA for the CDR3: TGCAGCGTTGGGGACGGGGGACCAAACTACGAGCAGTACTTC. The rearrangement joins TRBV29-1 to TRBJ2-4, with a possible D match to TRBD2 (6 bases). The DNA end lines up better with TRBJ2-7; the J call may be wrong. CDR3 length equals 14 residues. The germline CDR1 and CDR2 sequences are SQVTM and ANQGSEA.